This T cell receptor (beta chain) comes out of a study of blood T cell repertoires in COVID-19. Study background: In each case, the material was cDNA or gDNA derived from T cells, B-cell-depleted T cells, or PBMCs.

V shed 1 base and J 9 bases; nucleotides not matched to a gene: 5. In germline, CDR1 is SQVTM, CDR2 ANQGSEA. The CDR3 contains 13 residues. The study assigned cohorts using participant-reported clinical history. Original data processing: How many nucleated cells were present was estimated from reference gene primer amplification. TCRdb's table, derived via immunoSEQ multiplex PCR, lists solely in-frame clones and lacks some. That table supplies the V and J calls and clone size; D and trimming were determined from the DNA. This table has fewer than 350,000 clones, approximately 91% appearing once. The source of this sequence is a woman aged 40 to 50 with acute COVID-19. This sequence joins TRBV29-1 and TRBJ2-1; the match to TRBD2 covers 8 bases. The sequenced sample consisted of PBMCs or T cells enriched from blood (not recorded which). CDR3 sequence reads: CSVEVSSGAEQFF. The CDR3 DNA is TGCAGCGTTGAAGTCAGTAGCGGGGCTGAGCAGTTCTTC.